The following is a T cell receptor beta chain sequence with its context. Trimming took off 4 bases at V and 8 bases at J, with 11 bases between the two ends. Germline lookup yields CDR1 SNHLY and CDR2 FYNNEI. This CDR3 is built from 13 residues. TCRdb keeps only in-frame clones here, not all; method: immunoSEQ multiplex PCR. The repertoire has approximately 250,000 clones, 85% to 95% of them found once; the top ten carry about 0.79%. These data come from a study of blood T cell repertoires in COVID-19. The chain links TRBV2 to TRBJ1-4; D perhaps matches TRBD1 (5 bases). This TCR was sampled from a man between 25 and 39 years old with COVID-19, enrolled during active disease. Sequenced input: peripheral blood. The CDR3 reads CASSVGHWEKLFF. In DNA, the CDR3 is TGTGCCAGCAGTGTGGGGCACTGGGAAAAACTGTTTTTT.